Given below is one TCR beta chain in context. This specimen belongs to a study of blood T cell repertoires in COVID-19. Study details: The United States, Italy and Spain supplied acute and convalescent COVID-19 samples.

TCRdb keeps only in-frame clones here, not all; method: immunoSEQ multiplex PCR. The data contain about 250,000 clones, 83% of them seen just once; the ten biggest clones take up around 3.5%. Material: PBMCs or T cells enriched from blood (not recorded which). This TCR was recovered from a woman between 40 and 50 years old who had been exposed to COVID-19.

Here the CDR3 DNA reads TGTGCCAGTAGTACCGACCCCGGGACAGGGGATGAAAAACTGTTTTTT. As protein: CASSTDPGTGDEKLFF. The chain joins TRBV19 to TRBJ1-4; TRBD1 matches 10 bases. Germline trimming cut 4 bases from V and 6 bases from J; bases unmatched to any gene: 8. CDR3 length equals 16 residues. Germline CDR1 is LNHDA and CDR2 is SQIVND (reference sequence).